These 24 T cell receptor beta chains were sequenced from one sample in a study of blood T cell repertoires in COVID-19. Sequenced by immunoSEQ multiplex PCR; TCRdb stores in-frame clones only, minus some. Of 100,000 or so clones in the sample, 92% were seen once. Sequenced: peripheral blood. These receptors originate from a man aged 50 to 60 with active COVID-19.

This chain joins TRBV5-4 and TRBJ2-7; TRBD2 aligns across 8 bases. Unmatched junction bases numbered 12, after V lost 3 bases and J lost 4 bases. Germline CDR1 SGHNT, CDR2 YYREEE (reference sequence). The CDR3 totals 16 residues. In DNA form, the CDR3 reads TGTGCCAGCAGCTCCCCAACTAGCGGTCGGGGGTACGAGCAGTACTTC. It specifies CASSSPTSGRGYEQYF. Using reference TRBV5-4 and TRBJ2-7 for the parts outside the CDR3, the full variable domain is ETGVTQSPTHLIKTRGQQVTLRCSSQSGHNTVSWYQQALGQGPQFIFQYYREEENGRGNFPPRFSGLQFPNYSSELNVNALELDDSALYLCASSSPTSGRGYEQYFGPGTRLTVT.

V and J are TRBV5-4 and TRBJ2-3, with D hard to call. Trimming took off 3 bases at V and 2 bases at J, with 10 bases between the two ends. The CDR3 runs 14 residues. The germline gives CDR1 SGHNT, CDR2 YYREEE (reference sequence). CDR3 sequence (DNA): TGTGCCAGCAGCTCCGGGTCCGCCACAGATACGCAGTATTTT. Encoded protein: CASSSGSATDTQYF.

The chain uses TRBV5-1 and TRBJ1-6, with D unclear. The V gene's germline CDR1 is SGHRS and CDR2 YFSETQ. The CDR3 spans 13 residues. The germline V and J ends were trimmed by 8 bases and 7 bases, with 13 bases remaining between them. Here the CDR3 reads CASTERVNSPLHF. CDR3 sequence (DNA): TGCGCCAGTACCGAGAGGGTCAATTCACCCCTCCACTTT. Based on the CDR3 plus reference TRBV5-1 and TRBJ1-6, the full variable domain is KAGVTQTPRYLIKTRGQQVTLSCSPISGHRSVSWYQQTPGQGLQFLFEYFSETQRNKGNFPGRFSGRQFSNSRSEMNVSTLELGDSALYLCASTERVNSPLHFGNGTRLTVT.

This clone was observed once. The rearrangement joins TRBV4-1 to TRBJ1-5; no firm D call. Germline lookup yields CDR1 MGHRA and CDR2 YSYEKL. The CDR3 spans 13 residues. V was pared by 2 bases and J by 11 bases, with 13 bases between. This chain's CDR3 is CASSQSPDEAQHF. The CDR3 nucleotides read TGCGCCAGCAGCCAATCCCCGGATGAGGCCCAGCATTTT.

The gene calls are TRBV5-1 and TRBJ1-4; 7 bases agree with TRBD1. V was pared by 4 bases and J by 7 bases, with 7 bases of the junction left unmatched. CDR1 is SGHRS, CDR2 YFSETQ, per germline. The CDR3 is 14 amino acids. CDR3 DNA sequence: TGCGCCAGCAGCCCACAGGGGCTGGGTGAAAAACTGTTTTTT. The encoded protein is CASSPQGLGEKLFF. Combining the CDR3 with reference TRBV5-1 and TRBJ1-4 gives the whole variable domain KAGVTQTPRYLIKTRGQQVTLSCSPISGHRSVSWYQQTPGQGLQFLFEYFSETQRNKGNFPGRFSGRQFSNSRSEMNVSTLELGDSALYLCASSPQGLGEKLFFGSGTQLSVL.

The chain couples TRBV19 to TRBJ2-7; TRBD1 aligns across 7 bases. Germline V gene lookup returns CDR1 LNHDA and CDR2 SQIVND (reference sequence). The CDR3 is 13 amino acids. The J segment lost 7 bases and the V segment lost 5 bases, leaving 8 bases of the junction unmatched. CDR3 DNA sequence: TGTGCCAGTAGTCAGGACAGGACGGGGGAGCAGTACTTC. The encoded protein is CASSQDRTGEQYF.

This sequence joins TRBV23-1 and TRBJ2-7; D gene ambiguous. TRBV23-1 is an ORF, and what it does is uncertain. Trimming removed 4 bases from V and 3 bases from J, with 16 bases in between. This CDR3 spans 15 amino acids. The CDR3 DNA follows: TGCGCCAGCAGTCCCCCCCCTTACCGGTTCTACGAGCAGTACTTC. Residues: CASSPPPYRFYEQYF.

The chain links TRBV5-1 to TRBJ1-5; 7 nucleotides agree with TRBD1. J lost 6 bases, V lost 0 bases, and 3 bases had no gene match. The CDR3 is 14 amino acids. Germline V lookup: CDR1 SGHRS, CDR2 YFSETQ. The CDR3 DNA follows: TGCGCCAGCAGCTTGGAAGGGGGCACTCAGCCCCAGCATTTT. Encoded protein: CASSLEGGTQPQHF. Variable domain in full (rest from reference TRBV5-1 and TRBJ1-5): KAGVTQTPRYLIKTRGQQVTLSCSPISGHRSVSWYQQTPGQGLQFLFEYFSETQRNKGNFPGRFSGRQFSNSRSEMNVSTLELGDSALYLCASSLEGGTQPQHFGDGTRLSIL.

The chain carries TRBV7-8 and TRBJ2-1; the D gene is possibly TRBD2 (6 bases). The CDR3 totals 13 residues. Trimming pared 3 bases from V and 4 bases from J, leaving 7 bases between. Per the germline V gene, CDR1 is SGHVS and CDR2 is FQNEAQ. The CDR3 sequence is CASSLGTYNEQFF. CDR3 DNA: TGTGCCAGCAGCTTGGGGACTTACAATGAGCAGTTCTTC.

This rearrangement joins TRBV24-1 to TRBJ1-2; D is ambiguous. Deletions cut 9 bases from V and 2 bases from J, with 6 bases between. The CDR3 is made up of 11 amino acids. Germline CDR1 and CDR2: KGHDR and SFDVKD. CDR3 nucleotide sequence: TGTGCCACCCCGTTCAACTATGGCTACACCTTC. As protein: CATPFNYGYTF.

The chain combines TRBV3-1 (or the pseudogene TRBV3-2) with TRBJ1-2, with D tentatively TRBD1 (5 bases). The CDR3 is 14 amino acids. Trimming took off 1 base at V and 8 bases at J, with 14 bases between the two ends. The V gene's germline CDR1 is LGHDT and CDR2 YNNKEL (reference sequence). The CDR3 DNA follows: TGTGCCAGCAGCCAAGGGGGTCAGGGTATAGGCTACACCTTC. The encoded protein is CASSQGGQGIGYTF.

The rearrangement joins TRBV27 to TRBJ2-7; possibly TRBD2 for D (5 bases). Germline CDR1 MNHEY, CDR2 SMNVEV (reference sequence). The CDR3 is 13 amino acids. Trimming shortened V by 5 bases and J by 6 bases, and 14 bases separated the two germline ends. DNA for the CDR3: TGTGCCAGCAGTCGTTTAATAGGGAGCGAGCAGTACTTC. Protein product: CASSRLIGSEQYF.

J is TRBJ1-1 and V is TRBV5-4; tentative D call: TRBD1 (5 bases). Looked up from germline, CDR1 is SGHNT and CDR2 is YYREEE (reference sequence). Trimming cost V 0 bases and J 5 bases, with 14 bases left between them. This CDR3 has 15 amino acids. The CDR3 bases are TGTGCCAGCAGCTTGGGTTTAACTGGGGGGACTGAAGCTTTCTTT. Protein product: CASSLGLTGGTEAFF.

This clone occurred once. The V call is TRBV6-5, the J call TRBJ2-3; 8 bases are a match to TRBD2. The CDR3 runs to 16 residues. Looked up from germline, CDR1 is MNHEY and CDR2 is SVGAGI. Trimming at V came to 3 bases and at J to 0 bases, leaving 5 bases not matched to a gene. The CDR3 bases are TGTGCCAGCAGTTATGGAGCGGGGGCTAGCACAGATACGCAGTATTTT. Protein: CASSYGAGASTDTQYF.

The V and J genes are TRBV5-6 and TRBJ1-1, with 7 bases lining up with TRBD1. The V gene's germline CDR1 is SGHDT and CDR2 YYEEEE. The CDR3 covers 14 residues. V lost 6 bases to trimming and J lost 10 bases; unmatched junction nucleotides: 15. The CDR3 region is CASTPQGVRMGAFF. Here the CDR3 DNA reads TGTGCCAGCACCCCTCAGGGGGTACGTATGGGAGCTTTCTTT.

The V call is TRBV3-1 (or the pseudogene TRBV3-2), the J call TRBJ1-6; D possibly corresponds to TRBD1 (6 bases). The germline gives CDR1 LGHDT, CDR2 YNNKEL (reference sequence). This CDR3 region has 14 residues. The ends were cut back, 1 base at V and 7 bases at J, with 8 bases in the middle. CDR3 region: CASSQVQGNSPLHF. In DNA form, the CDR3 reads TGTGCCAGCAGCCAAGTACAGGGAAATTCACCCCTCCACTTT.

V is TRBV11-1 and J is TRBJ1-2; no clear D gene. This CDR3 contains 12 residues. Trimming removed 3 bases from V and 8 bases from J, with 10 bases in between. Germline V gene data show CDR1 as SGHAT and CDR2 as FQDESV (reference sequence). CDR3 sequence: CASSFDSSGYTF. The CDR3 DNA follows: TGTGCCAGCAGCTTCGACTCCAGCGGCTACACCTTC.

This chain joins TRBV3-1 (or the pseudogene TRBV3-2) and TRBJ2-7; the match to TRBD2 covers 9 bases. Germline trimming cut 2 bases from V and 3 bases from J; bases unmatched to any gene: 5. In germline, CDR1 is LGHDT, CDR2 YNNKEL (reference sequence). The CDR3 length is 15 residues. The CDR3 protein is CASSQFPSGNYEQYF. CDR3 nucleotides: TGTGCCAGCAGCCAATTCCCTAGCGGGAACTACGAGCAGTACTTC.

This chain links TRBV15 with TRBJ1-2; D is perhaps TRBD1 (5 bases). The CDR3 length is 16 residues. V lost 0 bases to trimming and J lost 2 bases, with 13 bases between them. Germline V gene sequence: CDR1 LNHNV, CDR2 YYDKDF (reference sequence). The CDR3 loop is CATSRDKSAGNYGYTF. The DNA of the CDR3 is TGTGCCACCAGCAGAGATAAGTCTGCAGGGAACTATGGCTACACCTTC.

V is TRBV4-1 and J is TRBJ1-2; D possibly corresponds to TRBD1 (5 bases). V lost 1 base and J 2 bases, leaving 17 bases between the germline ends. The CDR3 loop spans 17 amino acids. Germline V gene lookup returns CDR1 MGHRA and CDR2 YSYEKL. For the CDR3, the DNA is TGCGCCAGCAGCCAAGTGGTCGTTGGAGGGGCGAACTATGGCTACACCTTC. Its translation is CASSQVVVGGANYGYTF.

The chain is built from TRBV15 and TRBJ2-7, with 14 nucleotides matching TRBD2. Unmatched junction bases numbered 14, after V lost 4 bases and J lost 6 bases. CDR3 length: 18 amino acids. Germline assignment: CDR1 LNHNV and CDR2 YYDKDF (reference sequence). CDR3 residues: CATSTTGTSGSTFGEQYF. CDR3 nucleotide sequence: TGTGCCACCAGCACAACCGGGACTAGCGGGAGCACTTTCGGCGAGCAGTACTTC.

The CDR3, as DNA: TGTGCCAGCAGTGAACAACGGAGCAATCAGCCCCAGCATTTT. This encodes CASSEQRSNQPQHF. The V and J genes are TRBV2 and TRBJ1-5; D not resolved. In germline, CDR1 is SNHLY, CDR2 FYNNEI. The ends were cut back, 2 bases at V and 1 base at J, with 6 bases in the middle. The CDR3 spans 14 residues.

The chain links TRBV6-1 to TRBJ2-4; possible D gene TRBD1, 6 bases. Germline V lookup: CDR1 MNHNS, CDR2 SASEGT. The CDR3 consists of 17 residues. Between the trimmed V and J ends, which lost 4 bases and 9 bases, there was a span of 25 bases. The CDR3 DNA is TGTGCCAGCAGTGCCACCGGGACATTAACCGAAGTGGGCATTCAGTACTTC. This codes for CASSATGTLTEVGIQYF.

The chain recombines TRBV18 with TRBJ2-5, with 9 nucleotides matching TRBD2. The J segment lost 0 bases and the V segment lost 0 bases, leaving 2 bases of the junction unmatched. The CDR3 loop spans 16 amino acids. CDR1 and CDR2 from the germline V gene are KGHSH and LQKENI. The CDR3 DNA follows: TGTGCCAGCTCACCACCGGCTAGCGGGAACCAAGAGACCCAGTACTTC. It is translated as CASSPPASGNQETQYF.